The present entry profiles one T cell receptor beta chain with its context. Sequencing used immunoSEQ multiplex PCR; TCRdb keeps in-frame clones, though not all of them. The data show 65,000 to 90,000 clones, approximately 92% seen once. The CDR3 totals 16 residues. This entry belongs to a study of T cell changes during pregnancy in multiple sclerosis. The origin of this receptor is a female donor with multiple sclerosis, enrolled in a pregnancy study. The sequenced sample was peripheral blood, obtained before pregnancy. This sequence joins TRBV21-1 and TRBJ2-1; TRBD1, the table's D call, lacks a check against the DNA. TRBV21-1 is assigned pseudogene status. CDR3 DNA: TGTGCCAGCAGAAAGGGGACAGGGGGCCTTGACAATGAGCAGTTCTTC. This translates into CASRKGTGGLDNEQFF.